This T cell receptor (beta chain) was found in a study of shared clonotypes between healthy human individuals. The trim removed 6 bases at V and 2 bases at J, leaving 5 bases unmatched. The length of the CDR3 is 14 residues. The germline V gene has CDR1 MNHEY and CDR2 SMNVEV (reference sequence). This clone was picked up one time. Clones were sequenced by immunoSEQ multiplex PCR, and TCRdb holds only the in-frame ones, with some missing. The table includes some 2,100,000 clones, approximately 94% detected once. Sequenced sample: naive CD4+ T cells sorted from blood. Indicated subset: CD45RA+ positively selected. This chain uses TRBV27 with TRBJ2-7, with 9 bases aligning to TRBD2. The sequence derives from a man younger than 35 in good health. The CDR3 bases are TGTGCCAGCAGCAGACTAGCGGACCCCTACGAGCAGTACTTC. It codes for CASSRLADPYEQYF.